This T cell receptor (beta chain) was recorded in a study of shared clonotypes between healthy human individuals. Sequencing was performed with immunoSEQ multiplex PCR; in TCRdb, only in-frame clones are kept and a portion is missing. Here the sample spans about 2.2 million clones, over 85% being singletons. The CDR3 consists of 16 residues. The trim removed 6 bases at V and 2 bases at J, leaving 8 bases unmatched. Germline V gene data show CDR1 as WSHSY and CDR2 as SAAADI. Cells designated naive CD8 were CD45RO-negative and were positively selected for CCR7, with terminally differentiated effector memory CD45RA+ cells excluded. The donor population consisted of healthy HIV-negative adults with no recent acute infections or vaccinations.

The receptor was isolated from a man aged 18 to 30 in good health. Some clones in this sample may be carry-over from other donors' samples. The specimen sequenced was naive CD8+ T cells from PBMCs. The chain recombines TRBV10-2 with TRBJ1-3, with 9 bases aligning to TRBD1. CDR3 sequence: CASSVPGQGAGNTIYF. The CDR3 DNA follows: TGCGCCAGCAGCGTTCCGGGACAGGGTGCTGGAAACACCATATATTTT.